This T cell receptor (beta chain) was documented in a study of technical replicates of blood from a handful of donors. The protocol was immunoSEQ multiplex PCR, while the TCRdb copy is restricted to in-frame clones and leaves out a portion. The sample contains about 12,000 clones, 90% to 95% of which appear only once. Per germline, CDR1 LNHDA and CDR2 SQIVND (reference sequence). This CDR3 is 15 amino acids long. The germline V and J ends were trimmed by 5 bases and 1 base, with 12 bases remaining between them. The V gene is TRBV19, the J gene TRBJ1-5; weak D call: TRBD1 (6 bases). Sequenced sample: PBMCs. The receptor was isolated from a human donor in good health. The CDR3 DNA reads TGTGCCAGTAGTTTGCAGGGGTGGAGCAATCAGCCCCAGCATTTT. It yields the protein CASSLQGWSNQPQHF.